Sequencing of this T cell receptor beta chain was carried out in a study of shared clonotypes between healthy human individuals. The CDR3 covers 16 residues. Germline loops: CDR1 SSHAT, CDR2 FNYEAQ (reference sequence). Note on this clone: A junction end diverges from the germline sequence, so it may reflect a read error.

TCRdb's table, derived via immunoSEQ multiplex PCR, lists solely in-frame clones and lacks some. The sample has some 2.1 million clones, 95% seen once. The clonotype comes from a man younger than 35 in good health. J is TRBJ2-5 and V is TRBV7-7; maybe TRBD1 (5 bases). Source material: naive CD4+ T cells sorted from blood. Subset denoted: CD45RA+ positively selected. The CDR3 DNA is TGTGCTAGCAGCTTATCGAACCAGGGTAGCCAAGAGACCCAGTACTTC. This sequence encodes CASSLSNQGSQETQYF.